The clone carrying this TCR beta chain was counted once. The data derive from a study of blood T cell repertoires in COVID-19. Assay: immunoSEQ multiplex PCR; the TCRdb copy retains only in-frame clones and omits some. The profile shows around 170,000 clones, 80% to 90% of them singletons. CDR3 size: 18 residues. Germline V gives CDR1 MGHRA, CDR2 YSYEKL. The V segment lost 2 bases and the J segment 0 bases; nucleotides outside the gene matches: 10. The sample comprised peripheral blood. The chain uses TRBV4-1 and TRBJ2-7, with 10 bases that match TRBD2. This TCR came from a man over 45 with active or convalescent COVID-19. The CDR3 is CASSQPIRLAGSSYEQYF. In DNA form, the CDR3 reads TGCGCCAGCAGCCAACCCATTCGACTAGCGGGCTCCTCCTACGAGCAGTACTTC.